The clone carrying this T cell receptor beta chain was found a few times. The same CDR3 is also encoded by other DNA sequences in this sample. The record originates from a study of blood T cell repertoires in COVID-19. V was shortened by 5 bases and J by 7 bases, with 15 bases between the two germline ends. Germline lookup yields CDR1 MGHRA and CDR2 YSYEKL. The length of the CDR3 is 15 residues. TCRdb's copy holds only in-frame clones and misses some; the assay was immunoSEQ multiplex PCR. Among about 150,000 clones listed, about 83% were seen once. This chain links TRBV4-1 with TRBJ1-6; no clear D gene. The sample taken for sequencing was peripheral blood. The receptor was derived from a woman aged 80 or older with acute or convalescent COVID-19. CDR3 protein: CASSEQTNFNSPLHF. The CDR3, as DNA: TGCGCCAGCAGCGAACAGACAAATTTCAATTCACCCCTCCACTTT.